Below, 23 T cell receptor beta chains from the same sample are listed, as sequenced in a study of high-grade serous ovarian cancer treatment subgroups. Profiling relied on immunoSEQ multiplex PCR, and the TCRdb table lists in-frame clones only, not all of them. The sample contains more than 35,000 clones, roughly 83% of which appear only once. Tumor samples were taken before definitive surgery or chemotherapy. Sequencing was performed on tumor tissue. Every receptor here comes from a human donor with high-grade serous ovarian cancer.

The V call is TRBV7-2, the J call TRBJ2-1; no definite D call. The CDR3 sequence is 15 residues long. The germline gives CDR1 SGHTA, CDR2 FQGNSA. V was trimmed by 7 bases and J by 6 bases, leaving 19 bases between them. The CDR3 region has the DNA TGTGCCAGCAAGCAGCTAGTTAGCCATCTCAATGAGCAGTTCTTC. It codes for CASKQLVSHLNEQFF.

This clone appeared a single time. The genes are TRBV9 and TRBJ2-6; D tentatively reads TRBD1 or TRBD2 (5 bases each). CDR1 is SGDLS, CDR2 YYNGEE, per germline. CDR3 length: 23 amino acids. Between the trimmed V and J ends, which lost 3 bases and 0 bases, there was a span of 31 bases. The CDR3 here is CASSAGPNTGTNGKGSGANVLTF. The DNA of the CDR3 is TGTGCCAGCAGCGCTGGCCCCAACACCGGGACGAACGGAAAGGGCTCTGGGGCCAACGTCCTGACTTTC.

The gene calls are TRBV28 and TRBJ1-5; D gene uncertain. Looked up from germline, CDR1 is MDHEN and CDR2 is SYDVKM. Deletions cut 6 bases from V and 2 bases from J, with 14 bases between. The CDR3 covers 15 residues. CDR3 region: CASRSSFGGNQPQHF. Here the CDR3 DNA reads TGTGCCAGCAGGTCGAGCTTCGGAGGCAATCAGCCCCAGCATTTT.

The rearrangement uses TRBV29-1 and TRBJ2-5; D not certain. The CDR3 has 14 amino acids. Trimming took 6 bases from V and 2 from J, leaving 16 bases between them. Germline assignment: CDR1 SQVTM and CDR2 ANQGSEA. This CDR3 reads CSVVLRQAQETQYF. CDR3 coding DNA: TGCAGCGTCGTTCTTAGGCAAGCACAAGAGACCCAGTACTTC. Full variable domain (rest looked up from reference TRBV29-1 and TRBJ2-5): SAVISQKPSRDICQRGTSLTIQCQVDSQVTMMFWYRQQPGQSLTLIATANQGSEATYESGFVIDKFPISRPNLTFSTLTVSNMSPEDSSIYLCSVVLRQAQETQYFGPGTRLLVL.

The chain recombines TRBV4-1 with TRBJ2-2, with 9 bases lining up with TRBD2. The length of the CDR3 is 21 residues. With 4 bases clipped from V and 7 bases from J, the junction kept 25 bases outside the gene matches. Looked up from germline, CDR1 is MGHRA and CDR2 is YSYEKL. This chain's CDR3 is CASSLPFGRSSAGGVHGELFF. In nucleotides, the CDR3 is TGCGCCAGCAGCCTACCTTTTGGTCGTTCGTCTGCGGGAGGGGTGCACGGGGAGCTGTTTTTT.

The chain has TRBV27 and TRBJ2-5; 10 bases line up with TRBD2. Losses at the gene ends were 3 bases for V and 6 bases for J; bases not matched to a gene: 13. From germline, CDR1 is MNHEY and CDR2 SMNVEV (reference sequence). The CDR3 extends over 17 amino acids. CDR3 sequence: CASSFFGAGGPVKTQYF. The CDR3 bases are TGTGCCAGCAGTTTCTTTGGAGCGGGAGGGCCGGTAAAGACCCAGTACTTC.

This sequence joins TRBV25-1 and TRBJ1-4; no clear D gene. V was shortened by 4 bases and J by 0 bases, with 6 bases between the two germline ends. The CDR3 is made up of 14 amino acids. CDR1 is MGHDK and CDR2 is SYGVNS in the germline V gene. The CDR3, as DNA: TGTGCCAGCAGTGGCGGTACAACTAATGAAAAACTGTTTTTT. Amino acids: CASSGGTTNEKLFF.

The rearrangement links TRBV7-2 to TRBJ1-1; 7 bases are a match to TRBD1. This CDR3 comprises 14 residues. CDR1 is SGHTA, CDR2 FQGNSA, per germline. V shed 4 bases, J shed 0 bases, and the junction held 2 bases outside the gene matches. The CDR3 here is CASSSGTVNTEAFF. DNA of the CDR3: TGTGCCAGCAGCTCCGGGACAGTGAACACTGAAGCTTTCTTT.

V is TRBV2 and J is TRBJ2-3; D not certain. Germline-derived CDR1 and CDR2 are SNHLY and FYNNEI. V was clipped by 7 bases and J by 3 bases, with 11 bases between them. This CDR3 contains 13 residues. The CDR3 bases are TGTGCCAGCACATTAGAGAGTACAGATACGCAGTATTTT. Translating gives CASTLESTDTQYF. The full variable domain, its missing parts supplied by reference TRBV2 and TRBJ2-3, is EPEVTQTPSHQVTQMGQEVILRCVPISNHLYFYWYRQILGQKVEFLVSFYNNEISEKSEIFDDQFSVERPDGSNFTLKIRSTKLEDSAMYFCASTLESTDTQYFGPGTRLTVL.

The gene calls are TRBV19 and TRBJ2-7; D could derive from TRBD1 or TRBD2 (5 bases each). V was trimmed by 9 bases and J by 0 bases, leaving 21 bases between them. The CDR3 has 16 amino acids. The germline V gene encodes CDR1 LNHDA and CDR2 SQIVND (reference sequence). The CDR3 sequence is CASSPYYGTGSYEQYF. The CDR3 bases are TGTGCCAGCTCTCCTTACTACGGGACGGGCTCCTACGAGCAGTACTTC.

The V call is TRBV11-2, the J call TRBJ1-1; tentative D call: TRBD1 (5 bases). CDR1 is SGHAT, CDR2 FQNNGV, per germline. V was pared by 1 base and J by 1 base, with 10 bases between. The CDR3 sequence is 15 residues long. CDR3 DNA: TGTGCCAGCAGCTTAGGAAAGACAGCGAACACTGAAGCTTTCTTT. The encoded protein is CASSLGKTANTEAFF.

The CDR3 sequence is CASSIRIEGGAPAFF. CDR3 nucleotides: TGTGCCAGTAGTATACGGATCGAGGGGGGTGCGCCAGCTTTCTTT. The chain links TRBV19 to TRBJ1-1; weak D call: TRBD1 (6 bases). Germline lookup yields CDR1 LNHDA and CDR2 SQIVND (reference sequence). The CDR3 has 15 amino acids. V was clipped by 2 bases and J by 10 bases, with 20 bases between them.

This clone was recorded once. CDR3 in DNA: TGTGCCAGCAGCTTAGCGGGGACAGCGGGAGGGTTGAATGAGCAGTTCTTC. It specifies CASSLAGTAGGLNEQFF. The rearrangement links TRBV7-6 to TRBJ2-1, with TRBD2 matching 10 bases. V trimming: 0 bases; J trimming: 7 bases; junction bases outside the gene matches: 9. This CDR3 region has 17 residues. CDR1 and CDR2 from the germline V gene are SGHVS and FNYEAQ.

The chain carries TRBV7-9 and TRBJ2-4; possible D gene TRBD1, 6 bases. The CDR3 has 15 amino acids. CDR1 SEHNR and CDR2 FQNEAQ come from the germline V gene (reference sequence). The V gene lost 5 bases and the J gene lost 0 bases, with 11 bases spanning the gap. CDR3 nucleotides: TGTGCCAGCAGCCATTCGGACAGAGCCAAAAACATTCAGTACTTC. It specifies CASSHSDRAKNIQYF. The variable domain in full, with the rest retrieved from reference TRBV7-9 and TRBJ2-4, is DTGVSQNPRHKITKRGQNVTFRCDPISEHNRLYWYRQTLGQGPEFLTYFQNEAQLEKSRLLSDRFSAERPKGSFSTLEIQRTEQGDSAMYLCASSHSDRAKNIQYFGAGTRLSVL.

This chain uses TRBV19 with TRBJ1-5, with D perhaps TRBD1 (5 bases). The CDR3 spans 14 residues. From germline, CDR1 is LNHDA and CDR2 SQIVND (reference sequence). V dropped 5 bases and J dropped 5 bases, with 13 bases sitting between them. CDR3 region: CASSPPSRDQPQHF. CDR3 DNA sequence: TGTGCCAGTAGTCCACCCTCCAGGGATCAGCCCCAGCATTTT.

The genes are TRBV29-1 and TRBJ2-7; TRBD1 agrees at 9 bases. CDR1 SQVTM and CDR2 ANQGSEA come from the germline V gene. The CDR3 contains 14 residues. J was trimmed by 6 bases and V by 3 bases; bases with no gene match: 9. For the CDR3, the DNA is TGCAGCGTTGAGGGTACAGGGGGCGCTTCCGAGCAGTACTTC. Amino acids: CSVEGTGGASEQYF.

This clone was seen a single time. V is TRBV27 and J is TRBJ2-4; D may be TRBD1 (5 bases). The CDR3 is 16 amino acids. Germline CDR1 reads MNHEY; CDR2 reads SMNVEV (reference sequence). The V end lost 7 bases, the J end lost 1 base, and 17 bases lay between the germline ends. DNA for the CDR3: TGTGCCAGCACCGTAGACAGAAACACGGCCAAAAACATTCAGTACTTC. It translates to CASTVDRNTAKNIQYF.

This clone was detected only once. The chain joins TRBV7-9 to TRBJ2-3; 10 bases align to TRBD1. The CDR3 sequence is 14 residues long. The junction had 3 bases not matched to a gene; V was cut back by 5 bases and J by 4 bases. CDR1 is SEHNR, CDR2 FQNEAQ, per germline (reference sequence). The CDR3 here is CASSPGTGADTQYF. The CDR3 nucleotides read TGTGCCAGCAGCCCTGGGACAGGGGCAGATACGCAGTATTTT.

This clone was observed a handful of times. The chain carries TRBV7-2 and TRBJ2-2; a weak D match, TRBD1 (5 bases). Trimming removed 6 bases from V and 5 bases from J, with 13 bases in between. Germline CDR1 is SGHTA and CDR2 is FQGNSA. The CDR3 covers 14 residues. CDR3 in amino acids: CASSSYGATGELFF. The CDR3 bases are TGTGCCAGCAGTTCTTATGGGGCGACCGGGGAGCTGTTTTTT.

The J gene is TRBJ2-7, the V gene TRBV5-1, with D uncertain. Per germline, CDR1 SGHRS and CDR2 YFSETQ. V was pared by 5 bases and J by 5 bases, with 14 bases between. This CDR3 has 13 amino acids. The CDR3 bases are TGCGCCAGCAGATCTAGGGTAGAGAACGAGCAGTACTTC. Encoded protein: CASRSRVENEQYF.

The CDR3 DNA reads TGCGCCAGCAGCTTCGACGGGGCCAGGGAGCAGTTCTTC. Its protein is CASSFDGAREQFF. The gene calls are TRBV5-1 and TRBJ2-1; D tentatively reads TRBD1 or TRBD2 (5 bases each). Germline CDR1 reads SGHRS; CDR2 reads YFSETQ. With 2 bases removed from V and 10 bases from J, the gap between germline ends came to 13 bases. This CDR3 comprises 13 residues.

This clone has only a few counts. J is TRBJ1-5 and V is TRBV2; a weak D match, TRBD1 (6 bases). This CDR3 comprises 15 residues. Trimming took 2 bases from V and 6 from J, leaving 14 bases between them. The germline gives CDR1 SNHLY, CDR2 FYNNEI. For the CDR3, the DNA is TGTGCCAGCAGTGAAATGGGCAGGGGAGGTCAGCCCCAGCATTTT. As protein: CASSEMGRGGQPQHF.

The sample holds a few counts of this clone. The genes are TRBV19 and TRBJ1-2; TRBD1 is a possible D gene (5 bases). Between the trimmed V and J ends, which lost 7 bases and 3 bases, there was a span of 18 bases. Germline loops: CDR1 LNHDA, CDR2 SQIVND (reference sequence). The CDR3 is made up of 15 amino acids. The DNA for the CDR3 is TGTGCCAGTACTCTAGGAGGACATTGGGACTATGGCTACACCTTC. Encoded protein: CASTLGGHWDYGYTF.